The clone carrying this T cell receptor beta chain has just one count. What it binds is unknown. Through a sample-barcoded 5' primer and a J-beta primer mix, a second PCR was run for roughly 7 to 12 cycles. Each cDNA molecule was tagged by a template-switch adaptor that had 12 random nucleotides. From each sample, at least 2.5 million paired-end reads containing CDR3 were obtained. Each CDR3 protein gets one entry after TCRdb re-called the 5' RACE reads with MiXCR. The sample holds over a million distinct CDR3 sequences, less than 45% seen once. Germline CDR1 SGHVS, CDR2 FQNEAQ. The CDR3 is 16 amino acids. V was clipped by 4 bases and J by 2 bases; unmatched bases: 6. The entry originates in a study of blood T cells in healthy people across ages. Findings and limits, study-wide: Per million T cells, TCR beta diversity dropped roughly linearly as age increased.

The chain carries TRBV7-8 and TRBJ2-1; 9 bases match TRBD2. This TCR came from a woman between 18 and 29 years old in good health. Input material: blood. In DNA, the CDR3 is TGTGCCAGCAGCTCACGAGCGGGGGGACCCTACAATGAGCAGTTCTTC. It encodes CASSSRAGGPYNEQFF.